The 23 T cell receptor beta chains below all came from one sample that was sequenced in a study of shared clonotypes between healthy human individuals. Produced via immunoSEQ multiplex PCR; TCRdb's table is partial and in-frame only. This table holds around 560,000 clones, 90% to 95% found once. Naive CD8 cells lacked CD45RO, underwent positive selection for CCR7 and left out terminally differentiated effector memory CD45RA+ cells. The sample was naive CD8+ T cells sorted from blood. The source of these receptors is a woman between 25 and 40 years old in good health.

This chain connects TRBV2 to TRBJ1-2; 7 bases line up with TRBD1. The trim removed 4 bases at V and 7 bases at J, leaving 18 bases unmatched. Germline CDR1 reads SNHLY; CDR2 reads FYNNEI. This CDR3 is built from 17 residues. The CDR3 reads CASSAYAGQAFVGGYTF. The DNA for the CDR3 is TGTGCCAGCAGTGCCTACGCCGGACAGGCCTTCGTTGGTGGCTACACCTTC.

The J gene is TRBJ2-5, the V gene TRBV2; perhaps TRBD2 as D (7 bases). Between the trimmed V and J ends, which lost 2 bases and 4 bases, there was a span of 11 bases. Per the germline V gene, CDR1 is SNHLY and CDR2 is FYNNEI. The CDR3 is 14 residues long. CDR3 region: CASSEPGGGETQYF. The DNA for the CDR3 is TGTGCCAGCAGTGAACCGGGGGGCGGAGAGACCCAGTACTTC.

For the CDR3, the DNA is TGTGCCAGCAGTTTAAGCCCCAATGGTGGGGAGCTGTTTTTT. The encoded protein is CASSLSPNGGELFF. The chain uses TRBV27 and TRBJ2-2; no firm D call. Per germline, CDR1 MNHEY and CDR2 SMNVEV (reference sequence). Trimming removed 2 bases at V and 8 bases at J, with 12 bases between. The CDR3 length is 14 residues.

This rearrangement joins TRBV27 to TRBJ2-7; TRBD2 aligns across 7 bases. With 11 bases clipped from V and 5 bases from J, the junction kept 6 bases outside the gene matches. Per the germline V gene, CDR1 is MNHEY and CDR2 is SMNVEV (reference sequence). The CDR3 is 11 residues long. CDR3 DNA: TGTGCCTCCACGGGGGGTCACGAGCAGTACTTC. Translating gives CASTGGHEQYF.

The chain employs TRBV5-1 and TRBJ2-7; 10 nucleotides match TRBD2. This CDR3 has 19 amino acids. CDR1 and CDR2 (germline): SGHRS, YFSETQ. With 4 bases clipped from V and 4 bases from J, the junction kept 20 bases outside the gene matches. CDR3 DNA sequence: TGCGCCAGCAGCCAAAACGGGAGGGTTACTAGCGGGAATCGGTACGAGCAGTACTTC. Amino acids: CASSQNGRVTSGNRYEQYF.

The V call is TRBV7-3, the J call TRBJ2-1; D not certain. The CDR3 is 15 residues long. CDR1 and CDR2 (germline): SGHTA, FQGTGA. V lost 1 base, J lost 2 bases, and 9 bases lay in between. CDR3 bases: TGTGCCAGCAGCTTAATAGTAGGGCCCTACAATGAGCAGTTCTTC. Amino acids: CASSLIVGPYNEQFF.

The V and J genes are TRBV5-1 and TRBJ1-1, with D tentatively TRBD1 (5 bases). The CDR3 runs to 12 residues. CDR1 is SGHRS, CDR2 YFSETQ, per germline. The ends were cut back, 4 bases at V and 8 bases at J, with 12 bases in the middle. The CDR3 DNA reads TGCGCCAGCAGCAGGGCGCGGGGCGAAGCTTTCTTT. It translates to CASSRARGEAFF.

The chain joins TRBV27 to TRBJ2-7, with D unresolved. The V gene lost 6 bases and the J gene lost 0 bases, with 9 bases spanning the gap. Germline CDR1 is MNHEY and CDR2 is SMNVEV (reference sequence). This CDR3 spans 13 amino acids. CDR3 nucleotides: TGTGCCAGCAGCCATCATAGCTCCTACGAGCAGTACTTC. Amino acid sequence: CASSHHSSYEQYF.

The chain is built from TRBV10-1 and TRBJ1-1; D is unresolved. Deletions cut 3 bases from V and 10 bases from J, with 9 bases between. Germline assignment: CDR1 WNHNN and CDR2 SYGVQD (reference sequence). The CDR3 has 11 residues. This CDR3 is CASSDGVVAFF. The CDR3 nucleotides read TGCGCCAGCAGTGACGGGGTAGTAGCTTTCTTT.

CDR3 residues: CASSFSDRAAPDTEAFF. In DNA form, the CDR3 reads TGTGCCAGCAGTTTTTCGGACCGGGCAGCCCCTGACACTGAAGCTTTCTTT. The V call is TRBV28, the J call TRBJ1-1; D not certain. V was shortened by 3 bases and J by 3 bases, with 20 bases between the two germline ends. CDR1 is MDHEN, CDR2 SYDVKM, per germline. The CDR3 consists of 17 residues.

Remarks on this clone: At the DNA level, this CDR3 is encoded by other sequences in the same sample as well. The chain couples TRBV27 to TRBJ2-7; 9 nucleotides agree with TRBD1. This CDR3 has 16 residues. Germline lookup yields CDR1 MNHEY and CDR2 SMNVEV (reference sequence). Unmatched junction bases numbered 8, after V lost 3 bases and J lost 2 bases. CDR3 bases: TGTGCCAGCAGTTTGTTAACCGGGACAGGGCCCTACGAGCAGTACTTC. Its protein is CASSLLTGTGPYEQYF.

This chain links TRBV15 with TRBJ2-7, with TRBD1 matching 10 bases. This CDR3 comprises 16 residues. Germline V gene data show CDR1 as LNHNV and CDR2 as YYDKDF (reference sequence). V lost 2 bases, J lost 2 bases, and 6 bases stayed unmatched. The DNA for the CDR3 is TGTGCCACCAGCAGAACGGCCGGGACAGGGGCCTACGAGCAGTACTTC. This translates into CATSRTAGTGAYEQYF.

The chain recombines TRBV10-1 with TRBJ2-3; no reliable D call. CDR1 is WNHNN, CDR2 SYGVQD, per germline (reference sequence). The V end lost 0 bases, the J end lost 3 bases, and 7 bases lay between the germline ends. This CDR3 has 14 residues. This chain's CDR3 is CASSESKITDTQYF. CDR3 coding DNA: TGCGCCAGCAGTGAGTCAAAGATAACAGATACGCAGTATTTT.

The CDR3 bases are TGTGCCAGCAGCCCCGGGGGCGGAGAAAAACTGTTTTTT. Encoded protein: CASSPGGGEKLFF. The chain combines TRBV27 with TRBJ1-4; perhaps TRBD1 as D (6 bases). The CDR3 sequence is 13 residues long. Looked up from germline, CDR1 is MNHEY and CDR2 is SMNVEV (reference sequence). Deletions cut 6 bases from V and 8 bases from J, with 13 bases between.

The chain has TRBV7-8 and TRBJ2-7, with TRBD2 matching over 8 bases. V shed 6 bases, J shed 2 bases, and the junction held 9 bases outside the gene matches. The CDR3 is made up of 15 amino acids. CDR1 is SGHVS, CDR2 FQNEAQ, per germline. The CDR3, as DNA: TGTGCCAGCAGTTTATTACGGGGGGGGACCTACGAGCAGTACTTC. Residues: CASSLLRGGTYEQYF.

J is TRBJ1-1 and V is TRBV9; D possibly corresponds to TRBD1 (5 bases). Germline CDR1 reads SGDLS; CDR2 reads YYNGEE. The CDR3 consists of 15 residues. Trimming took off 4 bases at V and 1 base at J, with 14 bases between the two ends. CDR3 loop: CASSPSRGGNTEAFF. The CDR3 nucleotides are TGTGCCAGCAGCCCGAGCCGGGGCGGGAACACTGAAGCTTTCTTT.

The chain is built from TRBV4-1 and TRBJ1-5; D gene uncertain. Trimming stripped 3 bases from V and 0 bases from J, with 9 bases between. Germline V lookup: CDR1 MGHRA, CDR2 YSYEKL. CDR3 size: 15 residues. The CDR3 loop reads CASSQHRYSNQPQHF. The CDR3 coding sequence is TGCGCCAGCAGCCAGCATCGATATAGCAATCAGCCCCAGCATTTT.

The chain has TRBV28 and TRBJ2-7; D remains unclear. This CDR3 has 16 amino acids. The germline V gene has CDR1 MDHEN and CDR2 SYDVKM. Deletions cut 3 bases from V and 2 bases from J, with 17 bases between. The chain's CDR3 is CASSFLPMQATYEQYF. The CDR3 DNA reads TGTGCCAGCAGTTTCTTGCCTATGCAGGCCACCTACGAGCAGTACTTC. The full variable domain, completed using reference TRBV28 and TRBJ2-7, is DVKVTQSSRYLVKRTGEKVFLECVQDMDHENMFWYRQDPGLGLRLIYFSYDVKMKEKGDIPEGYSVSREKKERFSLILESASTNQTSMYLCASSFLPMQATYEQYFGPGTRLTVT.

Points on this clone: Other DNA sequences in the same sample also yield this CDR3. This chain links TRBV4-1 with TRBJ2-1, with 12 bases that match TRBD2. CDR1 and CDR2 (germline): MGHRA, YSYEKL. V was pared by 3 bases and J by 7 bases, with 7 bases of the junction left unmatched. The length of the CDR3 is 16 residues. The CDR3 here is CASSQSLAGGPNEQFF. The CDR3 nucleotides read TGCGCCAGCAGCCAGTCCCTAGCGGGAGGGCCGAATGAGCAGTTCTTC.

The chain couples TRBV11-3 to TRBJ2-1; D is unresolved. The CDR3 has 15 residues. Trimming took 0 bases from V and 0 from J, leaving 6 bases between them. CDR1 is SGHNT, CDR2 YENEEA, per germline. The CDR3 here is CASSLDQSSYNEQFF. CDR3 DNA sequence: TGTGCCAGCAGCTTAGATCAGAGCTCCTACAATGAGCAGTTCTTC.

Comment on this clone: A much bigger clone sits one base away, suggesting this may be a read error. Other DNA sequences in the sample encode the same CDR3. The V call is TRBV5-4, the J call TRBJ1-1; the D is unclear. The CDR3 is made up of 11 amino acids. Germline V gene data show CDR1 as SGHNT and CDR2 as YYREEE (reference sequence). Between the trimmed V and J ends, which lost 0 bases and 6 bases, there was a span of 3 bases. CDR3 sequence (DNA): TGTGCCAGCAGCTTGGGGCCTGAAGCTTTCTTT. It translates to CASSLGPEAFF.

The chain is built from TRBV27 and TRBJ1-1; D remains ambiguous. There are 13 residues in the CDR3. Germline V gene lookup returns CDR1 MNHEY and CDR2 SMNVEV (reference sequence). Trimming cost V 3 bases and J 2 bases, with 7 bases left between them. CDR3: CASSFFRNTEAFF. CDR3 coding DNA: TGTGCCAGCAGTTTTTTCCGAAACACTGAAGCTTTCTTT.

The V gene is TRBV28, the J gene TRBJ2-1; D unresolved. The CDR3 consists of 13 residues. Looked up from germline, CDR1 is MDHEN and CDR2 is SYDVKM. This CDR3 reads CAASQNSYNEQFF. The CDR3 DNA is TGTGCAGCCTCACAGAATTCCTACAATGAGCAGTTCTTC.